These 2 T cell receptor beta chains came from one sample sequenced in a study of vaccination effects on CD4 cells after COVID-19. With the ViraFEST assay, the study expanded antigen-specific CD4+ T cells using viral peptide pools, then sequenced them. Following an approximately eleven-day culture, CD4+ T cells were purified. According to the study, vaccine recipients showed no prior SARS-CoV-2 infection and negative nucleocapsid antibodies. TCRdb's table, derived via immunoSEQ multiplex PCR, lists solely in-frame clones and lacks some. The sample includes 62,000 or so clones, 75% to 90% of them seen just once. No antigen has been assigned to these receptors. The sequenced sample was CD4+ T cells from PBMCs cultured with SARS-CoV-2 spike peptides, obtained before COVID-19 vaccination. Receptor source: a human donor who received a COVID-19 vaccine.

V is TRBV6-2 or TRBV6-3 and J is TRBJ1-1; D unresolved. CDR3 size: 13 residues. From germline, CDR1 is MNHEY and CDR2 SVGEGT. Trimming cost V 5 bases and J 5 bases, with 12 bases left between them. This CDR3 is CASSHPVGTEAFF. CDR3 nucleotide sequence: TGTGCCAGCAGTCACCCCGTTGGGACTGAAGCTTTCTTT.

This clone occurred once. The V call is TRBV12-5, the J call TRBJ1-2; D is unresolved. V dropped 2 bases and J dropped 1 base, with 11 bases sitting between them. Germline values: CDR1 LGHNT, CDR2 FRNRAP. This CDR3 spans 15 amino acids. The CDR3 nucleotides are TGTGCTAGTGGTTTGATCGGGGATCTTAACTATGGCTACACCTTC. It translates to CASGLIGDLNYGYTF.